The rows below give T cell receptor beta chains drawn from one sample of a study of shared clonotypes between healthy human individuals. Assay used: immunoSEQ multiplex PCR; TCRdb lists only in-frame clones, some missing. The sample consists of about 1.1 million clones, 60% to 80% of them appearing once. Material for sequencing was memory CD4+ T cells from PBMCs. Receptors were obtained from a man aged 18 to 29 in good health. Some clones in this sample may be carry-over from other donors' samples. Each CDR3 is given with its conserved first and last residue. The D gene is left open where the match is weak. Clone size is shown for a subset of rows, as once, few, many or a class of expanded clone.

clone_size j_call cdr3_length d_call v_call cdr3_aa cdr3_nt
- TRBJ2-1 18 TRBD2 TRBV7-2 CASSLESWTSGRLNEQFF TGTGCCAGCAGCTTAGAGTCCTGGACTAGCGGGAGACTCAATGAGCAGTTCTTC
- TRBJ2-7 16 - TRBV28 CASSSPLGGGGYEQYF TGTGCCAGCAGTTCCCCCTTGGGGGGGGGCGGGTACGAGCAGTACTTC
- TRBJ2-7 14 TRBD1 TRBV9 CASSPRTGNYEQYF TGTGCCAGCAGCCCTCGGACAGGGAACTACGAGCAGTACTTC
- TRBJ2-2 21 TRBD2 TRBV28 CASSYKPVGTSGKSNTGELFF TGTGCCAGCAGTTACAAGCCTGTAGGGACTAGCGGAAAATCGAACACCGGGGAGCTGTTTTTT
many TRBJ2-5 12 - TRBV29-1 CSAGVGQETQYF TGCAGCGCCGGGGTAGGGCAAGAGACCCAGTACTTC
- TRBJ2-3 13 - TRBV29-1 CSVERTSTDTQYF TGCAGCGTTGAGCGGACCTCCACAGATACGCAGTATTTT
- TRBJ2-7 14 - TRBV6-6 CASSYPASKDEQYF TGTGCCAGCAGTTACCCGGCAAGTAAGGACGAGCAGTACTTC
- TRBJ1-3 15 - TRBV4-2 CASSRGDHEADTIYF TGTGCCAGCAGCCGTGGGGACCACGAGGCGGACACCATATATTTT
- TRBJ2-7 15 TRBD1 TRBV5-5 CASSSLTGTGNEQYF TGTGCCAGCAGCTCACTAACCGGGACAGGGAACGAGCAGTACTTC
- TRBJ2-7 12 - TRBV5-6 CASSTSTYEQYF TGTGCCAGCAGCACTTCCACCTACGAGCAGTACTTC
- TRBJ2-1 15 TRBD2 TRBV7-9 CASSLGGASYNEQFF TGTGCCAGCAGCCTCGGGGGGGCCTCCTACAATGAGCAGTTCTTC
- TRBJ1-2 12 - TRBV28 CASGGDSYGYTF TGTGCCAGCGGAGGAGACAGTTATGGCTACACCTTC
- TRBJ1-2 15 - TRBV7-2 CASSLSGSRNPGYTF TGTGCCAGCAGCCTTAGCGGCAGTAGGAATCCGGGCTACACCTTC
- TRBJ2-7 15 TRBD2 TRBV7-9 CASSSPSGRSYEQYF TGTGCCAGCAGCTCCCCGAGCGGGAGGTCGTACGAGCAGTACTTC
- TRBJ1-1 14 - TRBV5-4 CASTPEGFDTEAFF TGTGCCAGCACCCCGGAGGGATTCGACACTGAAGCTTTCTTT
few TRBJ2-7 15 TRBD2 TRBV19 CASRARAGGFYEQYF TGTGCCAGTAGGGCAAGAGCGGGAGGTTTCTACGAGCAGTACTTC
- TRBJ2-6 15 - TRBV5-4 CASSLGISGANVLTF TGTGCCAGCAGCTTGGGGATCTCTGGGGCCAACGTCCTGACTTTC
once TRBJ2-2 16 - TRBV10-1 CASSESNLLLIGELFF TGCGCCAGCAGTGAGTCGAATCTCCTATTAATTGGGGAGCTGTTTTTT
few TRBJ2-5 15 TRBD2 TRBV9 CASSVVGLAGETQYF TGTGCCAGCAGCGTAGTGGGGTTAGCGGGAGAGACCCAGTACTTC
- TRBJ2-5 12 - TRBV30 CAWSFVVEAQYF TGTGCCTGGAGCTTCGTGGTAGAGGCCCAGTACTTC
- TRBJ1-2 15 - TRBV7-2 CASSLRANPNYGYTF TGTGCCAGCAGCCTTAGGGCCAACCCAAACTATGGCTACACCTTC
- TRBJ1-3 12 - TRBV30 CAWSPGGNTIYF TGTGCCTGGTCCCCGGGGGGAAACACCATATATTTT
once TRBJ1-5 14 - TRBV11-2 CASSLAPWGQPQHF TGTGCCAGCAGCTTAGCCCCATGGGGTCAGCCCCAGCATTTT
- TRBJ2-7 14 TRBD2 TRBV30 CAWRGLAGALEQYF TGTGCCTGGAGGGGGCTAGCGGGAGCGCTCGAGCAGTACTTC
- TRBJ1-5 15 - TRBV2 CASRYREGDDQPQHF TGTGCCAGCAGGTACAGGGAGGGGGACGATCAGCCCCAGCATTTT
- TRBJ2-7 16 TRBD2 TRBV28 CASSPKPSGSSYEQYF TGTGCCAGCAGTCCCAAGCCCAGCGGGAGCTCCTACGAGCAGTACTTC
- TRBJ2-1 13 - TRBV5-1 CASSQEWGTEQFF TGCGCCAGCAGCCAAGAGTGGGGGACTGAGCAGTTCTTC
once TRBJ2-7 13 - TRBV7-2 CASSRAQGGEQYF TGTGCCAGCAGCCGAGCGCAGGGAGGCGAGCAGTACTTC
few TRBJ2-5 12 - TRBV5-1 CASYTDRGTQYF TGCGCCAGCTACACCGATCGGGGGACCCAGTACTTC
- TRBJ2-3 14 - TRBV6-5 CASSAGAGTDTQYF TGTGCCAGCAGTGCAGGGGCGGGCACAGATACGCAGTATTTT
- TRBJ1-2 14 - TRBV27 CASSSSDSAKGYTF TGTGCCAGCAGTTCATCGGACAGCGCCAAGGGCTACACCTTC
- TRBJ2-3 15 TRBD2 TRBV28 CASGIAGEGTDTQYF TGTGCCAGTGGGATAGCGGGAGAAGGCACAGATACGCAGTATTTT
- TRBJ1-4 14 - TRBV7-2 CASSLGLPNEKLFF TGTGCCAGCAGCTTAGGTTTACCTAATGAAAAACTGTTTTTT
- TRBJ1-1 14 TRBD1 TRBV6-5 CASSYQDRPSEAFF TGTGCCAGCAGTTACCAGGACAGGCCCTCTGAAGCTTTCTTT
- TRBJ2-1 14 TRBD2 TRBV5-4 CASSASGTYNEQFF TGTGCCAGCAGCGCTAGCGGGACCTACAATGAGCAGTTCTTC
few TRBJ1-1 15 TRBD1 TRBV19 CASSAYRQGNTEAFF TGTGCCAGTAGTGCTTACCGACAGGGTAACACTGAAGCTTTCTTT
- TRBJ2-5 10 - TRBV30 CAWRQETQYF TGTGCCTGGCGTCAAGAGACCCAGTACTTC